Included here is one T cell receptor beta chain sequence, with context. The antigen is undetermined. The data were taken from a study of CD8+CD57+ T cells in acquired aplastic anemia. Study details: DNA from sorted CD4+ and CD8+ cells averaged approximately 2.9 ug.

TCR beta VDJ and CDR3 profiles were obtained from a genomic DNA template. TCRdb recomputed calls from the reads with MiXCR, one row per CDR3 protein. The top ten clones hold around 3.2% of a sample with around 170,000 distinct CDR3 sequences, over 40% of them seen once. Before being chosen for sequencing, patients had shown CD8+CD57+ cell expansion by flow cytometry. Patients were untreated when blood was sampled. CDR3 length: 12 residues. Per germline, CDR1 SGDLS and CDR2 YYNGEE. Between the trimmed V and J ends, which lost 4 bases and 4 bases, there was a span of 8 bases. Findings and caveats of the study: Overlapping CD8+ CDR3 repertoires of patients and controls contained roughly 29 shared sequences.

This chain joins TRBV9 and TRBJ1-2; D is unclear. This TCR was sampled from a human donor with aplastic anemia. The sequencing input was sorted CD4+, CD8+, or CD8+CD57+ T cells (not recorded which) from PBMCs. The CDR3 DNA follows: TGTGCCAGCAGCCGCCGAGTCTATGGCTACACCTTC. It encodes CASSRRVYGYTF.